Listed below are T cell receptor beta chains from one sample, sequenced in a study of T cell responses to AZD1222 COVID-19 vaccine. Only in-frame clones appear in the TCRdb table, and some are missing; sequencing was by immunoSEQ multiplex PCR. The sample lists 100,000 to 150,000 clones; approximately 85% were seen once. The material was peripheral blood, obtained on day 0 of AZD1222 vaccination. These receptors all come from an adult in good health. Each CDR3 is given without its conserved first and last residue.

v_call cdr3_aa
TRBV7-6 ASSLHSGGVPGELF
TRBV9 ASSVEGTPSYEQY
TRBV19 ASSISQGSETQY
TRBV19 ASGTAYNEQF
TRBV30 AWSVDRGRTGELF
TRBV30 AWSLLYSNQPQH
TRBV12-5 ASGLPTTSGGVNEQF
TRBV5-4 ASSSLSQGVGAKETQY
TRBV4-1 ASSLFGQYNEQF
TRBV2 ASRSGGQPQH
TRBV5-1 ASSLAGGIRSPLH
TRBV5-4 ASSPGGRGANSPLH
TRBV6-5 ASTQAGVTGELF
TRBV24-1 ATSGRETSSYNEQF
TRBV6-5 ASTLTSGRPY
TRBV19 ASSDLRDLANYGYT
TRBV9 ASSNVAGKNTIY
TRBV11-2 ASRPYKTLLAKNIQY
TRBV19 ASLNDRGNEQF
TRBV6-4 ASSEMGGLTSSSYNEQF
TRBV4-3 ASSQDQGVVPVRSGYT
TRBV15 ATSREGGGLSTYEQY
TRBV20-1 SASTREGTGELF
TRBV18 ASSPMGFGSPLH
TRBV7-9 ASSLATLRGQYEQY
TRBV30 AWSADRSSGNTIY
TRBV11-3 ASSLVLTASNTGELF
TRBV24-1 ATSDSGRYGYT
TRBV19 ASSIFVANSPLH
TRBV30 AWTGGAYYEQY
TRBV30 ACRQGAGNTIY
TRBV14 ASSQSSGRVRWRWEQY
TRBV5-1 ASSLAAAVEQF
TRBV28 ASTPGQSYGYT
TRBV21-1 ASSKRGHYMAEAF
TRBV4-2 ASSQDQGASNQPQH
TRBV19 ASSLASSYEQY
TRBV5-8 ASSSRGGGYT
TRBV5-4 ASSLAGGQGIRELF
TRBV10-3 AISVSAAKNIQY
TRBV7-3 ASSPPGTGNTEAF
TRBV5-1 ASRQGANTEAF
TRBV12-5 ASGQTSETETQY
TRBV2 ASSDLGTSTDTQY
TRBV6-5 ASRIDRASPNEAF